The clone carrying this T cell receptor beta chain turned up a few times. The data are from a study of early T cells in non-severe SARS-CoV-2 infection. Per the germline V gene, CDR1 is MGHRA and CDR2 is YSYEKL. This CDR3 is built from 16 residues. Trimming shortened V by 4 bases and J by 0 bases, and 16 bases separated the two germline ends. In TCRdb, the 5' RACE reads were re-called with MiXCR into one record per CDR3 protein. The sample consists of roughly 35,000 distinct CDR3 sequences, approximately 4.1% of them appearing once. This rearrangement joins TRBV4-1 to TRBJ2-7; D may be TRBD1 (6 bases). The sample comprised whole blood. This clonotype was sampled from an adult who was a healthcare worker with PCR-confirmed SARS-CoV-2 infection or an uninfected control (not recorded which). CDR3 sequence reads: CASSLRPSGASYEQYF. The CDR3 DNA reads TGCGCCAGCAGCCTACGACCGTCAGGGGCCTCCTACGAGCAGTACTTC.